This T cell receptor beta chain was sequenced during a study of STAT5B mutations in CD4+ large granular lymphocyte leukemia. Germline loops: CDR1 LNHDA, CDR2 SQIVND (reference sequence). The CDR3 contains 14 residues. With 3 bases removed from V and 8 bases from J, the gap between germline ends came to 16 bases. Generated by immunoSEQ multiplex PCR, the TCRdb table keeps only in-frame clones and is missing some. The profile shows about 21,000 clones, roughly 76% of them singletons. There are a few counts of this clone. The V and J genes are TRBV19 and TRBJ1-1, with a weak D call TRBD1 (5 bases). Sequenced sample: CD4+ T cells from blood buffy coats. The origin of this receptor is a human donor in good health. In DNA form, the CDR3 reads TGTGCCAGTAGTATCCAGGGCGAACGAGAAGAAGCTTTCTTT. Translation: CASSIQGEREEAFF.